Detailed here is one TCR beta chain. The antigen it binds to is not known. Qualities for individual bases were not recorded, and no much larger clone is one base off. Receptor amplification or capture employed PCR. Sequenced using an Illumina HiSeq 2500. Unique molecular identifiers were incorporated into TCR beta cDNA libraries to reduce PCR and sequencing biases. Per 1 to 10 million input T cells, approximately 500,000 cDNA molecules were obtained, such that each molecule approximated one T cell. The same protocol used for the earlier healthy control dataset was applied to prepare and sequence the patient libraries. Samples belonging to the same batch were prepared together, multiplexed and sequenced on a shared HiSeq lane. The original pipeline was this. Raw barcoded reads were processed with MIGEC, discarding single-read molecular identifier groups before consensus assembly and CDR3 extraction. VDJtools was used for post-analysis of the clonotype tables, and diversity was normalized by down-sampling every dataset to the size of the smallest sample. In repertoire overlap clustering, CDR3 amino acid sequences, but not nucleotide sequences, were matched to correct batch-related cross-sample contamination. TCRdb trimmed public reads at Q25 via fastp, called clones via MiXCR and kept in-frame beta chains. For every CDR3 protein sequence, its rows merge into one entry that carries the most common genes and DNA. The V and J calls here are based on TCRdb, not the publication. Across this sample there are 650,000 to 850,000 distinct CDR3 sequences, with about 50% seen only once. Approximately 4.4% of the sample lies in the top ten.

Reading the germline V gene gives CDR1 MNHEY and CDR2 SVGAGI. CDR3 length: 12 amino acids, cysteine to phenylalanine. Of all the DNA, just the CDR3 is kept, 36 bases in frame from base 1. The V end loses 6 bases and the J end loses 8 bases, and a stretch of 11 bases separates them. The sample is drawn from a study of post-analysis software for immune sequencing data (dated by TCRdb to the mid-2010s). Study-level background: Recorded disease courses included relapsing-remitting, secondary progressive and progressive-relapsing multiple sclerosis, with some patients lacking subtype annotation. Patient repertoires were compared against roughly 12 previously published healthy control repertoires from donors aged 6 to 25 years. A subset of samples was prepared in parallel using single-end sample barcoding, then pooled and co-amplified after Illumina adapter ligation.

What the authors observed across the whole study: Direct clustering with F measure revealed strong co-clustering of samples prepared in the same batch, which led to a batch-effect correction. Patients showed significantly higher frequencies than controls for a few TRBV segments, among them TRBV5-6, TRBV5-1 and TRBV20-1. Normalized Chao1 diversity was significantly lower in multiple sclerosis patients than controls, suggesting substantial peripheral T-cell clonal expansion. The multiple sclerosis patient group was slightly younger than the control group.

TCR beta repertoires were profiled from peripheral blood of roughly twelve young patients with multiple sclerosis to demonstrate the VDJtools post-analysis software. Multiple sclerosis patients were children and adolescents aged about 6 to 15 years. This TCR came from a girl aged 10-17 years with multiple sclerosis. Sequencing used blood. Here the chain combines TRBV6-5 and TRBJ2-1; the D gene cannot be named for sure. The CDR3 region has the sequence CASSKPMDEQFF. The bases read TGTGCCAGCAGCAAACCTATGGATGAGCAGTTCTTC.